This T cell receptor beta chain was observed in a study of blood T cell repertoires in COVID-19. Study information: Samples came from the United States, Italy and Spain, spanning acute and convalescent COVID-19.

Original handling: Amplified reference gene primers provided the basis for estimating nucleated cell counts. Assay: immunoSEQ multiplex PCR; the TCRdb copy retains only in-frame clones and omits some. V and J calls and clone size are those listed in that table; D and trimming were worked out from the DNA. The profile shows fewer than 400,000 clones, 90% of them singletons. The CDR3 loop spans 14 amino acids. Sequencing used PBMCs or T cells enriched from blood (not recorded which). The rearrangement links TRBV1 to TRBJ1-2. TRBV1 is an annotated pseudogene. The clonotype was recovered from a young woman who had been exposed to COVID-19. CDR3 sequence (DNA): TGCACCAGCAGCCAGGACTTGGATCCGGATGGCTACACCTTC. It is translated as CTSSQDLDPDGYTF.